This note documents a single TCR beta chain sequence. Antigen specificity is unknown. This entry is derived from a study of naive CD8 T cells in extremely preterm neonates. Study-wide results and limits: The authors flagged variable productive template counts in preterm samples. Preterm neonate repertoires were significantly less rich by iChao1 than others.

Deliveries were elective term cesareans at roughly 35-41 weeks, with no labor or membrane rupture. The sample holds sorted live naive CD8+ CD45RA+CCR7+ T cells. V shed 5 bases, J shed 0 bases, and the junction held 6 bases outside the gene matches. Germline V CDR1 and CDR2: LNHDA, SQIVND (reference sequence). The CDR3 contains 16 residues. Generated by immunoSEQ multiplex PCR, the TCRdb table keeps only in-frame clones and is missing some. The data hold about 8,000 clones, with 95% to 98% observed a single time. The chain combines TRBV19 with TRBJ2-1, with 8 bases lining up with TRBD2. This clonotype originated in a newborn in good health. Sample: naive CD8+ T cells from cord blood. The DNA for the CDR3 is TGTGCCAGTAGTGGAAGACTAGCGAGCTCCTACAATGAGCAGTTCTTC. It translates to CASSGRLASSYNEQFF.